A selection of T cell receptor beta chains follows, all from one sample in a study of T cell clusters in autoimmune cytopenias. TCRdb reanalyzed the multiplex PCR reads, giving one entry per CDR3 protein sequence and no DNA. This sample's clone table lists about 6,100 distinct CDR3 sequences. This sample was also put to use in a study of T cell repertoires in aging, cancer and after chemotherapy.

Sequenced input: peripheral blood. The receptors were gathered from a human donor in good health. The CDR3 runs from the conserved cysteine through the conserved F or W. The listing skips clone size in some rows; elsewhere it reads once, few, many or a size class.

>TRBJ1-6|TRBV27|NA
CASSPRQVRTYNSPLHF
>TRBJ2-7|TRBV7-2|NA
CASSLPQVSYEQYF
>TRBJ2-7|TRBV5-6|NA
CASSFWGTGNHEQYF
>TRBJ1-2|TRBV5-4|medium-sized
CASSLEPGQAPLDGYTF
>TRBJ1-2|TRBV6-1|medium-sized
CASSPGQQFYGYTF
>TRBJ2-3|TRBV5-1|NA
CASSLGRSTDTQYF
>TRBJ1-5|TRBV18|NA
CASSLDSNQPQHF
>TRBJ2-5|TRBV20-1|NA
CSAKQGLARETQYF
>TRBJ2-5|TRBV7-6|NA
CASSLRESETQYF
>TRBJ2-2|TRBV7-2|NA
CAHAYRAGTGELFF
>TRBJ1-2|TRBV12-3/TRBV12-4|NA
CASSLAGGGGYTF
>TRBJ1-3|TRBV4-2|NA
CASSQERRRGNTIYF